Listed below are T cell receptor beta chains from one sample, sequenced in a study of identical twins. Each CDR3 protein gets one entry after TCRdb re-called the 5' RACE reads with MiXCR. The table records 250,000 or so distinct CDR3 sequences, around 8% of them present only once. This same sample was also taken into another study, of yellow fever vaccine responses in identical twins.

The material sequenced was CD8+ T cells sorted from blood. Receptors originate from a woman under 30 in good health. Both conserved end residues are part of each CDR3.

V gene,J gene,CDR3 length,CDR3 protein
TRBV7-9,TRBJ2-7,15,CASSSWGTSGEEQYF
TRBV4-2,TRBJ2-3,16,CASSQVLAGDLDTQYF
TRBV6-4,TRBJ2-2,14,CASSDSKGAGELFF
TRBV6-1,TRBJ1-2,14,CASEPQDRNYGYTF
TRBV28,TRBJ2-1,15,CASHPMGLADNEQFF
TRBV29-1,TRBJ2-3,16,CSVEAEGSVSTDTQYF
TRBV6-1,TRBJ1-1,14,CASRWDIRNTEAFF
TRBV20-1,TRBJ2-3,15,CSARSLLSGTDTQYF
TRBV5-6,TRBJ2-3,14,CASRWTVSTDTQYF
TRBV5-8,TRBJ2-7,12,CASSWDTYEQYF
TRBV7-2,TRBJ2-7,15,CASSLVEDTTYEQYF
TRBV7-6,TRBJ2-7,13,CASSLRGSDEQYF
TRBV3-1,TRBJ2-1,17,CASSQGSNRLPYNEQFF
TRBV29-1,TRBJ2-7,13,CSVREDGLYEQYF
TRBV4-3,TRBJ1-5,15,CASSQAVGSNQPQHF
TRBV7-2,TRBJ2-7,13,CASSFFLGYEQYF
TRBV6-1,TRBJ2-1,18,CASTRTSLGRGLGHEQFF
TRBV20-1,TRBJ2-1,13,CSEGSGTYNEQFF
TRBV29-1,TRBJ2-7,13,CSVEVEGSYEQYF
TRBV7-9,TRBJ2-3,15,CASSRGTSSTDTQYF
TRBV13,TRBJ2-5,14,CASSFGAGEETQYF
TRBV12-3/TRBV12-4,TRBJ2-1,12,CASSRVSDEQFF
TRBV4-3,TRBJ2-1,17,CASSQAWLADSYNEQFF
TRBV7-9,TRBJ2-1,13,CASSSEERELAFF
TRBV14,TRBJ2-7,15,CASSQESYTLAGQYF
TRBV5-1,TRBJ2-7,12,CASSLGVREQYF
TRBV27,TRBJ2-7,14,CASSDSGGAHEQYF
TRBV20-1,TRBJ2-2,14,CSARTIRGHGELFF
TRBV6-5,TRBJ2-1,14,CASSSSGTGDEQFF
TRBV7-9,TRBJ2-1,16,CASSLTNGEVGNEQFF
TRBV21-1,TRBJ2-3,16,CASNVTSGGPPDTQYF
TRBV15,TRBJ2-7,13,CATSSISSYEQYF
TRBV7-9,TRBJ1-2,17,CASSSTGAAPANYGYTF
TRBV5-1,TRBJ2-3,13,CASNVDLTDTQYF
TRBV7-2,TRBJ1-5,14,CASSLGLNNQPQHF
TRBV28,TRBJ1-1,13,CASSHPGTAEAFF
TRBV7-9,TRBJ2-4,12,CASSSTGSLKNF
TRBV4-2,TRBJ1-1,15,CASSPVFGGLTEAFF
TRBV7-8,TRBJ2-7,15,CASSLVRDRAYEQYF
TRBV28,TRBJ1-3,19,CASTRFLHSTELSGNTIYF
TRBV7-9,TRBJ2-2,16,CASSSRGSGMAGELVF
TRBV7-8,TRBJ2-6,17,CASSPPVGVSGANVLTF
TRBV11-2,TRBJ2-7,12,CATAGGRNEQYF
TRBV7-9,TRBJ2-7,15,CASSLASTRGYEQYF
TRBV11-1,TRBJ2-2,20,CASSFQLAGESVVDTGELFF
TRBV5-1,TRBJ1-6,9,CARVSPLHF
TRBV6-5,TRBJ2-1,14,CASSYGYSGGEQFF
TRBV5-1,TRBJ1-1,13,CASSFSDATEAFF
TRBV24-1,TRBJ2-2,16,CATRGEQGGNTGELFF
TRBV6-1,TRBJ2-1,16,CASTHSSGTPHNEQFF
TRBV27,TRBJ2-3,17,CASSLRGISVHTDTQYF
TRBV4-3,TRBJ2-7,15,CASSQDFGTTYEQYF
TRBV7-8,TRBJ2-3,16,CASSLLAGAGTDTQYF
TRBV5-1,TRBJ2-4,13,CASSLGQGNIQYF
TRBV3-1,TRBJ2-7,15,CASSLTTDSWHEQYF
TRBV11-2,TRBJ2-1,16,CASSFRAGGIYNEQFF
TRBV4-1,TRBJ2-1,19,CASSSPTSGNKHDYNEQFF
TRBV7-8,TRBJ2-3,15,CASSFYGGLGDTQYF
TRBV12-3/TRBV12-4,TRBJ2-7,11,CASSLGTGKYF